This section outlines one TCR beta chain sequence together with its context. This entry comes from a study of shared clonotypes between healthy human individuals. The germline V gene encodes CDR1 MNHEY and CDR2 SVGAGI. Trimming took 2 bases from V and 8 from J, leaving 19 bases between them. The length of the CDR3 is 16 residues. Clones were read by immunoSEQ multiplex PCR, and TCRdb kept only the in-frame ones, dropping some. This table has about 490,000 clones, 60% to 85% appearing once. The chain uses TRBV6-5 and TRBJ2-4, with D perhaps given as TRBD1 or TRBD2 (5 bases each). The sample consisted of PBMCs. This sequence originates from a woman aged 40 to 50 in good health. Some clones in this sample may be carry-over from other donors' samples. The CDR3: CASSYQGPGARDIQYF. In DNA, the CDR3 is TGTGCCAGCAGTTACCAGGGACCTGGGGCTCGGGACATTCAGTACTTC.